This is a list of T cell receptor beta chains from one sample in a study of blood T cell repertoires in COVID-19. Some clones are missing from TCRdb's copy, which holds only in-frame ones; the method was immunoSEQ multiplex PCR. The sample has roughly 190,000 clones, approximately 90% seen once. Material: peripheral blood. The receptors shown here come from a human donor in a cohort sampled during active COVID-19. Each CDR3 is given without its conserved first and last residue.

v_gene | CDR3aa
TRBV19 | ASPSGASYEQY
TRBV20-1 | GAPTGNGYT
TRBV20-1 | SASFQMNTEAF
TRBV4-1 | ASSQSRGPGNTIY
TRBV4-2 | ASSQSGLAETETQY
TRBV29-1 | SVGGLLRTDTQY
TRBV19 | ASSISGAIQETQY
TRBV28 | ASSSPFSSYNEQF
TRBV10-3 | AISEWQARSYEQY
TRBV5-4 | ASSLTSENTGELF
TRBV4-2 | ASSQDWRLAGGVGYEQY
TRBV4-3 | ASSQQLAGYYYEQY
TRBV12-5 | ASGPPSNNEQF
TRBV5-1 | ASSLSTGEETQY
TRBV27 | ASSKGAGFNEQF
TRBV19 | ASSIEQSYNSPLH
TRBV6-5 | ATKQGRDSPLH
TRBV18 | ASSRATGNYGYT
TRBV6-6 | ASSFGQGAVQY
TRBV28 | ASSLPGLSYEQY
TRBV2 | ASSSQSPPYEQY
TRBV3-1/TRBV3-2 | ASSQERASGRRAKNIQY
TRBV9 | ASSSMTGASTNEKLF
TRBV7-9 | ASSGSGRTDTQY
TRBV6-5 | ASSMLAGGRETQY
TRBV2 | ASSTSPGQGPYSNQPQH